This TCR beta chain was found in a study of T cells in Graves' hyperthyroidism and ophthalmopathy. TCR beta CDR3 region amplification was performed from RNA transcripts. Primed by the HTBI set, a first-round RT-PCR was run on the TCR CDR3. TCRdb re-called the multiplex PCR reads through MiXCR, storing one row per CDR3 protein. Of under 350,000 distinct CDR3 sequences in the sample, roughly a fifth were seen once. In its sample, this clonotype was seen many times. The antigen is unknown. Patients were aged 18 to 65, had disease duration under 2 months, and had newly diagnosed hyperthyroidism. CDR1 is SGHAT, CDR2 FQNNGV, per germline. V shed 1 base and J 1 base; nucleotides not matched to a gene: 6. The CDR3 length is 16 residues. Study outcomes and limitations: In simple terms, a model built on 13 V-J features told ophthalmopathy apart from stable hyperthyroidism.

Sequencing was carried out using blood. The clonotype was recovered from a woman in her fifties or sixties with Graves' hyperthyroidism. V gene TRBV11-2 combines with J gene TRBJ2-7; 8 positions match TRBD2. The CDR3 DNA reads TGTGCCAGCAGCTTAGGACCTGCGGGAGGTTCCTACGAGCAGTACTTC. Translation gives CASSLGPAGGSYEQYF.